This T cell receptor beta chain is from a study of T cell responses to AZD1222 COVID-19 vaccine (dated by TCRdb to about 2021). For the wider study: A total of 230 to 250 trial participants underwent TCR sequencing, of whom 207 had received two doses of AZD1222 and about 25 had received two doses of the MenACWY control vaccine. Trial participants were enrolled by age into 18-55, 56-69 and 70-plus year subgroups, with approximately 160, 26 and 62 TCR-sequenced participants respectively. Paper-wide results and their limitations: Participants were mostly white British and included more females than males, and it was suggested by the authors that clonal diversity may have been underestimated. The whole spike protein was spanned by vaccine-associated CD4 TCRs, and dominant responses were seen in regions 160-218 and 743-854. In the small 56-69-year group, the increase in depth fell short of significance, most likely because of low power. Only 5 to 7 AZD1222 recipients were SARS-CoV-2 seropositive at baseline, limiting conclusions about previously exposed vaccinees. After two AZD1222 doses, spike-specific TCR breadth and depth were significantly higher than at day 0 and than in MenACWY recipients. No day 14 peak-response samples were available, so repertoires were characterized only after the peak T cell response. Reportedly, close to half of the unique spike-specific TCRs recognized epitopes lying outside the regions that are mutated in the B.1.351 and B.1.1.7 variants.

This clone was detected only once. No cognate antigen has been identified for it. No much larger clone exists at a distance of one base, and base qualities are not known. In light of the paper, this sample's time point label describes: about 28 days (+/-7) after the second vaccine dose. AZD1222 recipients whose second dose came at about 4 weeks and those whose second dose came at about 12 weeks were combined into one group, since spike-specific TCR depth and breadth did not differ between the two schedules. Samples from vaccinated people were obtained from the UK trials COV001 and COV002, which included a single-blind randomized controlled phase 2/3 trial of AZD1222 (ChAdOx1 nCoV-19) in healthy adults. For TCRbeta chain sequencing, PBMC samples from trial participants were taken at day 0 and at day 28 after the second dose. The CDR3 regions of human TCRbeta chains were analyzed by immunosequencing. The study's own analysis went as follows. TCRs in the repertoires were matched against a reference library of SARS-CoV-2-specific TCRs that had been generated with the MIRA antigen-specificity platform. Breadth meant the fraction of unique TCRs that were SARS-CoV-2-associated, whereas depth meant the fraction of total T cells that were SARS-CoV-2-associated. Using the MIRA data, each spike-specific TCR was mapped to the spike region that the TCR reacts to and placed in a CD4 or CD8 class. Log10-transformed breadth and depth values were compared by one-way ANOVA with Sidak's multiple comparisons tests. TCRdb limited this immuneACCESS table to in-frame rearrangements with V and J called. A share of clones is missing; checked studies link under half to unresolved V genes, and the rest is unexplained. Clone size and the V and J calls come from that table; the DNA yielded D and trimming. The sample table records about 150,000 clones; roughly 93% of these occur just once. The ten largest clones capture approximately 6.9% of the sample.

The CDR3 has 12 amino acids, counting the end cysteine and phenylalanine. Here the CDR3 DNA is all that survives: 36 bases in frame from base 1. CDR1 and CDR2, per the germline V gene (reference sequence), are SGHNT and YYREEE. The germline ends are 7 bases apart after V is trimmed by 4 bases and J by 4 bases. The chain is made from TRBV5-4 and TRBJ2-3; no D gene is confidently identified. The receptor's source is an adult who received the AZD1222 COVID-19 vaccine. Sequences were derived from peripheral blood, sampled 28 days after the second AZD1222 dose. The DNA sequence reads TGTGCCAGCAGCACCCACTCAGATACGCAGTATTTT. Translated, this is CASSTHSDTQYF.